The clone carrying this TCR beta chain was counted between two and nine times. This entry comes from a study of blood T cells in healthy people across ages. PCR was performed a second time for about 7 to 11 cycles using a sample-barcoded 5' primer and a J-beta primer mix. A template-switch adaptor that had 12 random nucleotides put a tag on each cDNA molecule. TCRdb used MiXCR to reprocess the 5' RACE reads, holding one entry per CDR3 protein. The sample gives fewer than 900,000 distinct CDR3 sequences, approximately 50% of which show up once; around a third is in the top ten. Each donor had approximately 10 milliliters of peripheral blood drawn. Whenever a sample was processed, at least 7 million PBMCs were isolated. CDR1 is DFQATT and CDR2 is SNEGSKA in the germline V gene (reference sequence). Trimming at V came to 5 bases and at J to 0 bases, leaving 9 bases not matched to a gene. The CDR3 totals 17 residues.

The rearrangement uses TRBV20-1 and TRBJ1-6; 8 nucleotides align to TRBD1. The receptor comes from a woman in her fifties or sixties in good health. Material: blood. This CDR3 is CSAFTDRGGSYNSPLHF. For the CDR3, the DNA is TGCAGTGCTTTTACCGACAGGGGAGGCTCCTATAATTCACCCCTCCACTTT.